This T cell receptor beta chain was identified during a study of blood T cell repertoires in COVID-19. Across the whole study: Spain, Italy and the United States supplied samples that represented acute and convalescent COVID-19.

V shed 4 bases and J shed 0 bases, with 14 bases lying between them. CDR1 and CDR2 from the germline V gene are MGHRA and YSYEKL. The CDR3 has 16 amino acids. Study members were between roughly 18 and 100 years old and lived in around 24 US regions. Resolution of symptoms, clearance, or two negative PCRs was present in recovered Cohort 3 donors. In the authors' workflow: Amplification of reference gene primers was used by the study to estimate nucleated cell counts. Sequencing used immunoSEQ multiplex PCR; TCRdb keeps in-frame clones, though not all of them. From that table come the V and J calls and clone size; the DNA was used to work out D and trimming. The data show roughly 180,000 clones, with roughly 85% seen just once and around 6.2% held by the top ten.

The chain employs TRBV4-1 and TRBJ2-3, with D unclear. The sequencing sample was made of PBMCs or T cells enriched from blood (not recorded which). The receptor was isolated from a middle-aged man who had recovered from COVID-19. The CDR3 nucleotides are TGCGCCAGCAGCCCTTTTGGCAGGCTGAGCACAGATACGCAGTATTTT. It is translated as CASSPFGRLSTDTQYF.